The 19 T cell receptor beta chains listed next were all sequenced from one sample in a study of early T cells in non-severe SARS-CoV-2 infection. TCRdb redid the calling of the 5' RACE reads with MiXCR, one entry per CDR3 protein. In the table there are 30,000 or so distinct CDR3 sequences, 5% to 7% of which are singletons. Sequenced sample: whole blood. The receptors come from an adult who was a healthcare worker with PCR-confirmed SARS-CoV-2 infection or an uninfected control (not recorded which).

This clonotype was seen ten or more times. The chain is built from TRBV4-3 and TRBJ2-5; D may be TRBD1 or TRBD2 (5 bases each). CDR3 length: 15 amino acids. Germline CDR1 reads LGHNA; CDR2 reads YSLEER. V was trimmed by 0 bases and J by 2 bases, leaving 10 bases between them. CDR3 residues: CASSQDPGRQETQYF. The CDR3 DNA follows: TGCGCCAGCAGCCAAGATCCAGGGAGACAAGAGACCCAGTACTTC.

There are a few counts of this clonotype. The chain carries TRBV11-2 and TRBJ2-5; 10 positions agree with TRBD2. The CDR3 extends over 18 amino acids. V shed 1 base, J shed 3 bases, and the junction held 11 bases outside the gene matches. Germline CDR1 and CDR2: SGHAT and FQNNGV. The CDR3 spells CASSLVPPSGGPKETQYF. The DNA of the CDR3 is TGTGCCAGCAGCTTAGTTCCTCCTAGCGGGGGACCGAAAGAGACCCAGTACTTC.

This clonotype was detected many times. The gene calls are TRBV12-3 or TRBV12-4 and TRBJ1-1; D remains unclear. This CDR3 has 19 amino acids. Trimming took 5 bases from V and 0 from J, leaving 25 bases between them. The chain's CDR3 is CASSPHRRPGHALNTEAFF. As DNA, the CDR3 is TGTGCCAGCAGTCCCCACCGCCGCCCCGGTCACGCGTTGAACACTGAAGCTTTCTTT.

The chain links TRBV11-3 to TRBJ1-3; D is unresolved. V was shortened by 3 bases and J by 8 bases, with 11 bases between the two germline ends. The CDR3 sequence is 13 residues long. Germline V lookup: CDR1 SGHNT, CDR2 YENEEA. The CDR3 is CASSFPRLDTIYF. The CDR3 bases are TGTGCCAGCAGCTTCCCCCGACTGGACACCATATATTTT.

This clonotype occurred many times. This chain joins TRBV7-9 and TRBJ1-5; maybe TRBD1 (5 bases). The V end lost 2 bases, the J end lost 7 bases, and 9 bases lay between the germline ends. Germline CDR1 SEHNR, CDR2 FQNEAQ (reference sequence). This CDR3 has 13 residues. In DNA, the CDR3 is TGTGCCAGCAGCTTATCAGGGAAACAGCCCCAGCATTTT. Amino acids: CASSLSGKQPQHF.

This clonotype appeared many times. The chain carries TRBV7-6 and TRBJ2-3; 10 bases map to TRBD2. J was trimmed by 1 base and V by 2 bases; bases with no gene match: 3. Germline CDR1 reads SGHVS; CDR2 reads FNYEAQ. The CDR3 is 16 amino acids. The CDR3 region has the DNA TGTGCCAGCAGCTTATTAACTAGCGGGGGCACAGATACGCAGTATTTT. Translating gives CASSLLTSGGTDTQYF.

The V call is TRBV12-3 or TRBV12-4, the J call TRBJ1-6; the D gene is possibly TRBD1 (5 bases). The CDR3 totals 14 residues. Trimming shortened V by 3 bases and J by 10 bases, and 13 bases separated the two germline ends. The CDR3 DNA is TGTGCCAGCAGTTTGAGCAGGGTTGAGTCACCCCTCCACTTT. Translated, it gives CASSLSRVESPLHF.

This clonotype was seen many times. This chain uses TRBV7-6 with TRBJ2-1, with a weak D call TRBD2 (6 bases). From germline, CDR1 is SGHVS and CDR2 FNYEAQ. The CDR3 extends over 16 amino acids. V lost 5 bases and J lost 6, with 20 bases in between. CDR3 nucleotide sequence: TGTGCCAGCAGCGCCCGGACTATCCTGACGGGCAATGAGCAGTTCTTC. It translates to CASSARTILTGNEQFF.

This clonotype was counted only a few times. This chain uses TRBV6-2 or TRBV6-3 with TRBJ2-7, with TRBD1 matching over 7 bases. The CDR3 has 15 amino acids. V lost 6 bases to trimming and J lost 2 bases; unmatched junction nucleotides: 10. Germline-derived CDR1 and CDR2 are MNHEY and SVGEGT. This CDR3 reads CASRTEQGPTYEQYF. The CDR3 DNA reads TGTGCCAGCAGAACTGAACAGGGGCCGACCTACGAGCAGTACTTC.

The V gene is TRBV7-9, the J gene TRBJ2-1; 10 nucleotides match TRBD2. V trimming: 7 bases; J trimming: 1 base; junction bases outside the gene matches: 10. The CDR3 is made up of 17 amino acids. The germline CDR1 and CDR2 sequences are SEHNR and FQNEAQ (reference sequence). CDR3 DNA sequence: TGTGCCAGCACTTCGAAACTAGCGGGATCGTCCTACAATGAGCAGTTCTTC. Translating it yields CASTSKLAGSSYNEQFF.

This clonotype was seen only a few times. The chain carries TRBV20-1 and TRBJ2-7, with D unresolved. Looked up from germline, CDR1 is DFQATT and CDR2 is SNEGSKA (reference sequence). The CDR3 runs 13 residues. V shed 1 base and J shed 2 bases, with 9 bases lying between them. The CDR3 DNA is TGCAGTGCTAGAGCGTTGGGTGCCTACGAGCAGTACTTC. Its translation is CSARALGAYEQYF.

In this sample, this clonotype turned up many times. The rearrangement joins TRBV19 to TRBJ2-4, with no clear D. V was cut by 3 bases and J by 7 bases, with 7 bases left in between. CDR1 LNHDA and CDR2 SQIVND come from the germline V gene (reference sequence). The CDR3 has 12 amino acids. The DNA of the CDR3 is TGTGCCAGTAGTATCAACGGGAACATTCAGTACTTC. Translated: CASSINGNIQYF. Filled out from reference TRBV19 and TRBJ2-4, the complete variable domain reads DGGITQSPKYLFRKEGQNVTLSCEQNLNHDAMYWYRQDPGQGLRLIYYSQIVNDFQKGDIAEGYSVSREKKESFPLTVTSAQKNPTAFYLCASSINGNIQYFGAGTRLSVL.

The V call is TRBV28, the J call TRBJ2-5; 10 positions agree with TRBD2. Germline CDR1 and CDR2: MDHEN and SYDVKM. The CDR3 is 14 residues long. Unmatched junction bases numbered 2, after V lost 6 bases and J lost 1 base. The CDR3 here is CASSQRGGQETQYF. For the CDR3, the DNA is TGTGCCAGCAGCCAGCGGGGGGGCCAAGAGACCCAGTACTTC.

This clonotype was seen ten or more times. V usage is TRBV10-2 and J usage is TRBJ1-2; TRBD1 is a possible D gene (5 bases). Trimming removed 6 bases from V and 4 bases from J, with 18 bases in between. CDR1 is WSHSY and CDR2 is SAAADI in the germline V gene. This CDR3 contains 15 residues. The CDR3 is CASRPTPGPTYGYTF. For the CDR3, the DNA is TGCGCCAGCAGGCCTACTCCAGGGCCCACCTATGGCTACACCTTC.

This clonotype was recorded many times. The CDR3 DNA is TGTGCCAGCACCCAAGCGGGTAACTCCTACAATGAGCAGTTCTTC. Its protein product is CASTQAGNSYNEQFF. This chain uses TRBV6-2 or TRBV6-3 with TRBJ2-1, with D maybe TRBD2 (6 bases). The CDR3 runs 15 residues. Germline CDR1 MNHEY, CDR2 SVGEGT. V lost 7 bases and J 0 bases, leaving 13 bases between the germline ends.

This clonotype occurred many times. The junction shows a germline mismatch at one end, possibly a read error. The chain employs TRBV7-7 and TRBJ2-7, with D perhaps TRBD1 (6 bases). The CDR3 is 16 amino acids. The germline CDR1 and CDR2 sequences are SSHAT and FNYEAQ (reference sequence). The CDR3 sequence is CASSVTPTGTLNEQYF. The CDR3 coding sequence is TGTGCTAGCAGCGTGACTCCGACAGGAACGCTAAACGAGCAGTACTTC.

This clonotype was observed at least ten times. The chain carries TRBV5-1 and TRBJ2-7; a weak D match, TRBD1 (7 bases). This CDR3 has 16 residues. The V gene's germline CDR1 is SGHRS and CDR2 YFSETQ. V lost 5 bases and J lost 3, with 21 bases in between. DNA of the CDR3: TGCGCCAGCAGTAACTGGCGGCGACAGGGACTCTACGAGCAGTACTTC. As protein: CASSNWRRQGLYEQYF.

This clonotype was counted between two and nine times. The chain recombines TRBV10-3 with TRBJ1-6; the D gene is possibly TRBD1 (5 bases). CDR3 length: 14 amino acids. Germline V gene data show CDR1 as ENHRY and CDR2 as SYGVKD. The germline V and J ends were trimmed by 3 bases and 4 bases, with 7 bases remaining between them. The CDR3 nucleotides read TGTGCCATCAGTGATCAGGGTTATAATTCACCCCTCCACTTT. It encodes CAISDQGYNSPLHF.

This clonotype was observed a few times. The chain links TRBV28 to TRBJ1-1, with D possibly TRBD1 on 5 matching bases. The V gene lost 6 bases and the J gene lost 4 bases, with 18 bases spanning the gap. CDR3 length: 15 residues. Germline V gene data show CDR1 as MDHEN and CDR2 as SYDVKM. CDR3 in amino acids: CASRGGERRSTEAFF. DNA of the CDR3: TGTGCCAGCAGGGGGGGAGAACGCCGGAGCACTGAAGCTTTCTTT.